This TCR beta chain was observed in a study of T-cell memory formation after mild COVID-19. Study findings and constraints: Among clones contracting day 15 to 85, CD4/CD8 was balanced, whereas later expanders leaned CD4+.

Germline CDR1 and CDR2: MGHDK and SYGVNS. Trimming removed 1 base from V and 6 bases from J, with 12 bases in between. This CDR3 has 14 amino acids. With regard to this clonotype: Antigen unknown.

TCRdb processed the 5' RACE reads anew with MiXCR; each CDR3 protein has one entry. The sample carries hundreds of thousands of distinct CDR3 sequences, 25% to 30% recorded once. The V and J genes are TRBV25-1 and TRBJ2-5, with D possibly being TRBD1 or TRBD2 (5 bases each). This sequence was found in an adult woman who had mild COVID-19 (a few samples of this study predate the infection). Cell type and time point are not known. Material: PBMCs or a T cell subset sorted from them (not recorded which). For the CDR3, the DNA is TGTGCCAGCAGTGAATTGGGGGACCTCAAGACCCAGTACTTC. This sequence encodes CASSELGDLKTQYF.